The source of this T cell receptor beta chain is a study of T cell repertoires in aging, cancer and after chemotherapy. General observations from the study: Rebound thymic output was suggested by rising median generation probability during chemotherapy in each cancer cohort. Age-matched healthy donors had significantly more diverse, less clonal blood TCR repertoires than untreated cancer patients. In healthy donors, age-related TCR diversity loss mainly reflected lost richness.

TRB rearrangements spanning V, D and J were amplified using mixed TRB-A/B primers. TCRdb ran MiXCR on the multiplex PCR reads and lists one entry per CDR3 protein. The sample consists of 900 to 1,300 distinct CDR3 sequences, over 25% of them appearing once. Amplification of TCR beta used genomic DNA extracted from peripheral blood. In this sample, this clonotype is medium-sized. Its antigen is undetermined. What was sequenced was blood. The sequence was collected from a human donor with a solid tumor.

The CDR3 bases are TGTGCCAGCAGCTTGGAGCCTTATAGCAATCAGCCCCAGCATTTT. Translated: CASSLEPYSNQPQHF. The V and J genes are TRBV5-8 and TRBJ1-5; D call uncertain. The ends were cut back, 0 bases at V and 0 bases at J, with 7 bases in the middle. Looked up from germline, CDR1 is SGHTS and CDR2 is YDEGEE. The length of the CDR3 is 15 residues.